A selection of T cell receptor beta chains follows, all from one sample in a study of OX40 agonist ivuxolimab in advanced cancers. Profiled with immunoSEQ multiplex PCR; TCRdb holds only in-frame clones, not every one. The table has 9,500 to 13,000 clones, 70% to 80% seen once. Source: CD4+ or CD8+ T cells sorted from blood, taken in a trial of the OX40 agonist ivuxolimab. Receptor source: an adult with an advanced solid tumor such as melanoma, head and neck, liver or kidney cancer. CDR3s include the opening cysteine and the closing phenylalanine or tryptophan. The order of the fields is V gene, J gene, CDR3 protein.

V: TRBV11-3; J: TRBJ2-1; CDR3: CASSFEPGGNEQFF
V: TRBV4-3; J: TRBJ1-1; CDR3: CASSHAGGMGQAFF
V: TRBV5-6; J: -; CDR3: CASSPPGTYEQYF
V: TRBV7-9; J: TRBJ2-7; CDR3: CASSLTNRVYEQYF
V: TRBV19; J: TRBJ2-1; CDR3: CASSTPPVGYNEQFF
V: TRBV29-1; J: TRBJ1-1; CDR3: CSVVPYPGKNTEAFF
V: TRBV5-1; J: TRBJ1-2; CDR3: CASSLPGNYGYTF
V: TRBV27; J: TRBJ2-2; CDR3: CASSLGILAGTNTGELFF
V: TRBV6-5; J: TRBJ1-2; CDR3: CASRPGYNYGYTF
V: TRBV5-1; J: TRBJ1-2; CDR3: CASSLTGRVLYYGYTF
V: TRBV11-2; J: TRBJ2-3; CDR3: CASSLVQKQYF
V: TRBV7-9; J: TRBJ2-3; CDR3: CASSPPREGSTTDTQYF
V: TRBV2; J: TRBJ1-6; CDR3: CASSTSYANSPLHF
V: TRBV7-9; J: TRBJ1-1; CDR3: CASSPGQGPTEAFF
V: TRBV6-5; J: TRBJ2-7; CDR3: CASSYSGTGWDEQYF
V: TRBV18; J: TRBJ2-2; CDR3: CASSQGTGELFF
V: TRBV30; J: TRBJ1-5; CDR3: CAWSVLQGGQPQHF
V: TRBV27; J: TRBJ2-1; CDR3: CASSPRTPGRPYNEQFF
V: TRBV4-3; J: TRBJ1-2; CDR3: CASSPTGGSYGYTF
V: TRBV29-1; J: TRBJ2-7; CDR3: CSVEDRSSYEQYF
V: TRBV2; J: TRBJ2-1; CDR3: CAGLAGDYNEQFF
V: TRBV10-3; J: TRBJ1-1; CDR3: CAIKKDRGGETEAFF
V: TRBV6-5; J: TRBJ2-5; CDR3: CASSHSGGTQETQYF
V: TRBV7-8; J: TRBJ1-2; CDR3: CATTEDRGSYGYTF
V: TRBV27; J: TRBJ2-7; CDR3: CASSPLGGGRYEQYF
V: TRBV19; J: TRBJ2-5; CDR3: CASSSTFQQETQYF
V: TRBV4-1; J: TRBJ1-5; CDR3: CASSQVPGQRFNQPQHF
V: TRBV28; J: TRBJ2-7; CDR3: CASSLKAISYEQYF
V: TRBV4-1; J: TRBJ2-3; CDR3: CASSQTRDYSTDTQYF
V: TRBV18; J: TRBJ2-1; CDR3: CASSPAGNNEQFF
V: TRBV5-4; J: TRBJ2-3; CDR3: CASSLGGGADTQYF
V: TRBV30; J: TRBJ1-4; CDR3: CAQDGSWDEKLFF
V: TRBV6-5; J: TRBJ2-7; CDR3: CASSYGVRVHEQYF
V: TRBV5-5; J: TRBJ1-2; CDR3: CASSHSTGGDYGYTF
V: TRBV27; J: TRBJ2-7; CDR3: CASSPSTDGSSYEQYF
V: TRBV19; J: TRBJ2-1; CDR3: CASSIERTGSEQFF
V: TRBV4-2; J: TRBJ2-5; CDR3: CASSQGRDQETQYF
V: TRBV7-3; J: TRBJ1-5; CDR3: CASSLRAEVNQPQHF
V: TRBV2; J: TRBJ2-5; CDR3: CASSEANRGKTQYF
V: TRBV9; J: TRBJ1-2; CDR3: CASSVDREGMNYGYTF
V: TRBV11-3; J: TRBJ2-5; CDR3: CASSFGETQYF